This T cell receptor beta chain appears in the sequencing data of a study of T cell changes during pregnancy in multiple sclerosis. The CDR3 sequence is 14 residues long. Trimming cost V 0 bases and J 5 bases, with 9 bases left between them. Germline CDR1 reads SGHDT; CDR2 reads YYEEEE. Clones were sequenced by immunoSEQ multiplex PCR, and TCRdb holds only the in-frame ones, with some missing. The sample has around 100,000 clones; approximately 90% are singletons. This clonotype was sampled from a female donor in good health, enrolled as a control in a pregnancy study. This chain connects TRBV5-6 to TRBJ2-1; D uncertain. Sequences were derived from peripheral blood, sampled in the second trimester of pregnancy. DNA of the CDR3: TGTGCCAGCAGCTTGGTGAGGTTAGACAATGAGCAGTTCTTC. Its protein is CASSLVRLDNEQFF.